This T cell receptor (beta chain) derives from a study of T cells in Graves' hyperthyroidism and ophthalmopathy. There were TCR beta CDR3 regions amplified from RNA transcripts. The HTBI set primed first-round TCR CDR3 RT-PCR. TCRdb independently ran MiXCR on the multiplex PCR reads; one entry per CDR3 protein. The sample lists about 500,000 distinct CDR3 sequences; approximately 15% were seen once. This CDR3 comprises 14 residues. Trimming removed 3 bases at V and 0 bases at J, with 11 bases between. Germline CDR1 reads DFQATT; CDR2 reads SNEGSKA (reference sequence). The V and J genes are TRBV20-1 and TRBJ1-1; a weak D match, TRBD1 (5 bases). Specimen: blood. This TCR came from a woman aged 18-29 years with Graves' hyperthyroidism. CDR3 coding DNA: TGCAGTGCTAGGGGGGGGGGGGTGAACACTGAAGCTTTCTTT. Protein: CSARGGGVNTEAFF.